This TCR beta chain was retrieved from a study of vaccination and CD4 T cells after COVID-19. For the study at large: Convalescent individuals exhibited SARS-CoV-2 positivity on nasal swab PCR, with nine or ten mild and one severe presentation. Following dose two, a median approximately 65 days (range 14 to 241) passed before post-vaccine samples were taken. Study-level findings and limits: SARS-CoV-2-reactive clonotypes showed a nonsignificant median rise from roughly 21 to 40.

The sample's treatment: approximately 9-day PBMC culture with coronavirus spike peptide pools or control peptides (ViraFEST assay). Germline V lookup: CDR1 DFQATT, CDR2 SNEGSKA (reference sequence). The CDR3 runs to 16 residues. V lost 6 bases and J lost 4; bases outside the gene matches: 8. CD4+ T cells that had been cultured provided DNA sequenced with the Oncomine TCR Beta short-read assay. TCRdb reanalysed the PCR reads using MiXCR and keeps one entry per CDR3 protein. The repertoire holds fewer than 15,000 distinct CDR3 sequences, with approximately 74% as singletons. Comment on this clonotype: Its antigen is as yet unknown.

Input material: CD4+ T cells from blood, cultured in vitro. V and J are TRBV20-1 and TRBJ2-1; 14 positions agree with TRBD2. The sequence was collected from a human donor who had recovered from COVID-19. The CDR3 DNA sequence: TGCAGTGCCCCGGGGACTAGCGGGAGCGTATACAATGAGCAGTTCTTC. Amino acids: CSAPGTSGSVYNEQFF.